The rows below give T cell receptor beta chains drawn from one sample of a study of cytomegalovirus exposure and HLA in healthy donors. Measured with immunoSEQ multiplex PCR; TCRdb has only the in-frame clones, and not every one. Here the sample spans roughly 150,000 clones, 80% being singletons. Sequencing was performed on PBMCs. Receptor source: a woman in her forties in good health and CMV-seronegative. The conserved cysteine and the conserved F or W are not part of the CDR3 here. Clone size, where shown, is once, few, many, or a class for clones that have expanded.

- 13 TRBV11-1 ASTPDRGPSYEQY
few 13 TRBV7-2 ASSSQGRVGNSQY
- 14 TRBV30 AWRHNDGQGGQPQH
- 15 TRBV7-2 ASSLGSVSSGANGLT
once 12 TRBV2 ASSEGRVIEKLF
- 12 TRBV6-5 ASSYGDSTDTQY
- 10 TRBV27 ASRNQGGEQY
- 11 TRBV9 ASSEGGGDGYT
- 12 TRBV7-9 ASRGGEAYEKLF
- 14 TRBV5-1 ASSLAPSGDTGELF
- 11 TRBV18 ASSQGLGTEAF
- 13 TRBV7-3 ASSLSVNSYNEQF
- 12 TRBV14 ASSQDWGGTEAF
- 13 TRBV7-9 ASSPWQGSYNEQF
- 18 TRBV11-2 ASSLDWDLTGQGAKNIQY
- 12 TRBV5-6 ASSFGTGTYEQY
- 13 TRBV4-1 ASSQDLGRGRGYT
- 13 TRBV4-3 ASSQVVAGNSPLH
- 11 TRBV11-3 ASSLDRVDTQY
few 15 TRBV19 ASSNPGLAGVGETQY
- 15 TRBV28 ASSLLPGQGPRYEQY
few 14 TRBV9 ASSPSPGTANEKLF
once 14 TRBV6-1 ASSELWTPKDQPQH
- 11 TRBV28 ASSPPSADTQY
- 14 TRBV5-1 ASSLGDRSSTDTQY
- 13 TRBV4-3 ASSQEAQGRSEQF
- 14 TRBV27 ASSSLAELGTDTQY
- 15 TRBV5-1 ASSLGTGAGRNTEAF
- 11 TRBV9 ASTPPGTDTQY
- 13 TRBV9 ASSPWGQGNTEAF
- 13 TRBV7-2 ASSTRTGGPYEQY
once 12 TRBV6-5 ASSLQREQHEQY
- 11 TRBV7-6 ASSRDRGYEQY
- 13 TRBV5-6 ASSLAVGASSGYT
- 12 TRBV7-8 ASSPRLTDTEAF
- 14 TRBV7-9 ASTPTGTDPNEKLF
few 11 TRBV4-1 ASSQQGATEAF
- 11 TRBV7-3 ASSRGISDTQY
- 14 TRBV6-5 ASRYKLYSGANVLT
few 11 TRBV27 ASSLDRNYGYT
- 13 TRBV7-2 ASSLVYSLNEKLF
- 14 TRBV7-9 ASSLAFELAGSGYT
- 16 TRBV5-8 ASSLAQTGRAVIHEQF
- 14 TRBV4-3 ASSQGLAGVGETQY
- 9 TRBV20-1 SARLASTQY
- 15 TRBV5-1 ASSFGGVRSSYNEQF
- 11 TRBV19 ASSSGGTYEQY
- 13 TRBV18 ASSPGQGHTGELF
- 14 TRBV19 ASSNFSSASYNEQF
- 15 TRBV2 ASSEAHPGQANTEAF
- 9 TRBV28 VSGIRETQY
- 8 TRBV10-2 ASKLYEQY
- 14 TRBV7-2 ASSLAVATNSYEQY